This T cell receptor (beta chain) was captured by sequencing in a study of CD8+ T cells in alopecia areata. Study findings and constraints: Sharing of TCRs across patients appeared less clear than in mice, possibly for HLA-related reasons. Normal skin's resident alphabeta T cells are also sequenced in scalp samples. Higher clonality was seen in lesional scalp than in normal scalp, especially in alopecia totalis/universalis.

Note on this clone: Its matching antigen is unknown.

Germline CDR1 SEHNR, CDR2 FQNEAQ (reference sequence). The CDR3 has 12 residues. V was cut by 1 base and J by 4 bases, with 5 bases left in between. Punch biopsies of lesional scalp, plus peripheral blood, were taken from alopecia areata patients. cDNA reverse transcribed from extracted RNA served as the sequencing template. Libraries were prepared by immunoSEQ multiplex PCR; TCRdb keeps only in-frame clonotypes and omits some of them. The sample lists under 65,000 clones; around 40% were seen once. This sequence originates from a human donor with alopecia areata. Source material: NKG2D-low CD8+ T cells sorted from blood. J is TRBJ2-7 and V is TRBV7-9, with D uncertain. The CDR3 is CASSLEEYEQYF. CDR3 sequence (DNA): TGTGCCAGCAGCTTAGAAGAATACGAGCAGTACTTC.